The 32 T cell receptor beta chains in this list originate from one sample, sequenced in a study of blood T cell repertoires in COVID-19. The protocol was immunoSEQ multiplex PCR, while the TCRdb copy is restricted to in-frame clones and leaves out a portion. The data show 200,000 to 300,000 clones, about 85% seen once. The sequencing input was peripheral blood. These receptors came from a woman aged 60 to 75 with active or convalescent COVID-19.

This chain connects TRBV27 to TRBJ2-4; perhaps TRBD2 as D (6 bases). V shed 5 bases and J shed 3 bases, with 17 bases lying between them. The germline V gene encodes CDR1 MNHEY and CDR2 SMNVEV (reference sequence). The CDR3 consists of 16 residues. The CDR3 loop is CASSPRETVDKNIQYF. The CDR3 DNA reads TGTGCCAGCAGTCCTCGGGAGACAGTGGACAAAAACATTCAGTACTTC.

This chain uses TRBV10-3 with TRBJ2-1; TRBD2 aligns across 9 bases. The CDR3 sequence is 15 residues long. The germline gives CDR1 ENHRY, CDR2 SYGVKD. Unmatched junction bases numbered 9, after V lost 6 bases and J lost 6 bases. The CDR3, as DNA: TGTGCCATCAGAGCCTTAGCGGGAGAGGTCAATGAGCAGTTCTTC. It codes for CAIRALAGEVNEQFF.

V usage is TRBV7-9 and J usage is TRBJ2-3, with D hard to call. This CDR3 region has 13 residues. Germline loops: CDR1 SEHNR, CDR2 FQNEAQ (reference sequence). V lost 2 bases, J lost 3 bases, and 6 bases lay in between. Written as DNA, the CDR3 is TGTGCCAGCAGCTTAATGAGTACAGATACGCAGTATTTT. Amino acid sequence: CASSLMSTDTQYF.

About this clone itself: The junction and the germline gene differ at one end; a read error may be behind it. The V call is TRBV7-8, the J call TRBJ2-7, with D perhaps matching TRBD2 (5 bases). CDR3 length: 16 amino acids. Germline assignment: CDR1 SGHVS and CDR2 FQNEAQ. The CDR3 nucleotides are TGTGCCAGCAGCCGCAACCCCGGACTTGATTCCTCCGAGCAGTACTTC. Its protein is CASSRNPGLDSSEQYF.

This clone was detected only a few times. The rearrangement links TRBV28 to TRBJ1-6; 11 nucleotides line up with TRBD1. CDR1 and CDR2 from the germline V gene are MDHEN and SYDVKM. CDR3 length: 15 residues. The V segment lost 3 bases and the J segment 11 bases; nucleotides outside the gene matches: 6. The CDR3 region has the DNA TGTGCCAGCAGTTTCCGGGACAGGGGGTTGACACCCCTCCACTTT. This translates into CASSFRDRGLTPLHF.

The chain couples TRBV7-2 to TRBJ2-7; 7 bases line up with TRBD2. Germline lookup yields CDR1 SGHTA and CDR2 FQGNSA. J gave up 3 bases and V 5 bases, and 10 bases lay outside the gene matches. CDR3 length: 15 amino acids. CDR3 bases: TGTGCCAGCAGCCAGGACGGGGGGTATTTCTACGAGCAGTACGTC. Encoded protein: CASSQDGGYFYEQYV.

V and J are TRBV7-9 and TRBJ1-2, with D hard to call. The germline gives CDR1 SEHNR, CDR2 FQNEAQ (reference sequence). The CDR3 length is 14 residues. V shed 5 bases and J shed 8 bases, with 18 bases lying between them. CDR3 sequence: CASSPQGLLLGYTF. The CDR3 DNA follows: TGTGCCAGCAGCCCTCAAGGACTCCTTCTAGGCTACACCTTC.

This chain uses TRBV2 with TRBJ2-3; D gene uncertain. Germline values: CDR1 SNHLY, CDR2 FYNNEI. V was shortened by 3 bases and J by 1 base, with 14 bases between the two germline ends. The length of the CDR3 is 16 residues. The CDR3 sequence is CASSEEYTRRTDTQYF. Here the CDR3 DNA reads TGTGCCAGCAGTGAGGAGTACACACGTCGCACAGATACGCAGTATTTT.

The chain joins TRBV2 to TRBJ2-3; possibly TRBD2 for D (6 bases). The CDR3 is 16 amino acids. Germline CDR1 reads SNHLY; CDR2 reads FYNNEI. V lost 3 bases and J lost 4, with 17 bases in between. The CDR3 is CASSDYSGGGSDTQYF. Here the CDR3 DNA reads TGTGCCAGCAGTGATTATTCCGGGGGTGGGTCAGATACGCAGTATTTT.

The chain joins TRBV6-6 to TRBJ1-4; D is unresolved. The germline V and J ends were trimmed by 6 bases and 0 bases, with 14 bases remaining between them. Germline-derived CDR1 and CDR2 are MNHNY and SVGAGI (reference sequence). The CDR3 is made up of 16 amino acids. The CDR3 loop is CASSLPSSATNEKLFF. As DNA, the CDR3 is TGTGCCAGCAGCCTTCCTTCTTCCGCAACTAATGAAAAACTGTTTTTT.

The chain has TRBV5-1 and TRBJ2-1, with TRBD2 matching over 8 bases. J gave up 2 bases and V 0 bases, and 4 bases lay outside the gene matches. This CDR3 is 16 amino acids long. CDR1 is SGHRS and CDR2 is YFSETQ in the germline V gene. CDR3 nucleotide sequence: TGCGCCAGCAGCTTGGATGGTAGCGGGGCCTACAATGAGCAGTTCTTC. Its translation: CASSLDGSGAYNEQFF. Drawing the rest from reference TRBV5-1 and TRBJ2-1, the complete variable domain is KAGVTQTPRYLIKTRGQQVTLSCSPISGHRSVSWYQQTPGQGLQFLFEYFSETQRNKGNFPGRFSGRQFSNSRSEMNVSTLELGDSALYLCASSLDGSGAYNEQFFGPGTRLTVL.

The genes are TRBV12-5 and TRBJ2-1; 9 nucleotides agree with TRBD2. V lost 5 bases to trimming and J lost 7 bases; unmatched junction nucleotides: 12. The CDR3 consists of 16 residues. Germline V lookup: CDR1 LGHNT, CDR2 FRNRAP. CDR3 residues: CASGTLSGGLGNEQFF. CDR3 DNA sequence: TGTGCTAGTGGTACACTCAGCGGGGGGTTAGGGAATGAGCAGTTCTTC.

V is TRBV18 and J is TRBJ1-5; D remains ambiguous. In germline, CDR1 is KGHSH, CDR2 LQKENI. V was shortened by 4 bases and J by 7 bases, with 8 bases between the two germline ends. The CDR3 spans 12 residues. The CDR3 nucleotides read TGTGCCAGCTCACAGGAGCGGCAGCCCCAGCATTTT. It is translated as CASSQERQPQHF.

This chain joins TRBV18 and TRBJ2-7, with 11 bases that match TRBD2. This CDR3 is 20 amino acids long. CDR1 and CDR2 (germline): KGHSH, LQKENI. Germline trimming cut 0 bases from V and 0 bases from J; bases unmatched to any gene: 13. CDR3 sequence: CASSPPGRGTSGTSSYEQYF. The CDR3 region has the DNA TGTGCCAGCTCACCACCGGGTCGGGGGACTAGCGGCACCAGCTCCTACGAGCAGTACTTC.

The chain employs TRBV6-5 and TRBJ1-2, with TRBD1 matching 8 bases. This CDR3 has 13 residues. After removal of 5 bases from V and 4 bases from J, the junction contained 3 bases not matched to a gene. The germline V gene has CDR1 MNHEY and CDR2 SVGAGI. CDR3 sequence (DNA): TGTGCCAGCAGTCAGGACAGGGCCTATGGCTACACCTTC. Its translation: CASSQDRAYGYTF.

The CDR3 nucleotides are TGTGCCAGCAGCTTGGACCGGGACTCGAAGCAGTTCTTC. It is translated as CASSLDRDSKQFF. The chain uses TRBV5-8 and TRBJ2-1; weak D call: TRBD2 (6 bases). The germline V gene has CDR1 SGHTS and CDR2 YDEGEE. CDR3 length: 13 amino acids. V was shortened by 0 bases and J by 11 bases, with 12 bases between the two germline ends.

The chain joins TRBV2 to TRBJ2-1; 12 nucleotides agree with TRBD2. V was pared by 6 bases and J by 4 bases, with 1 base of the junction left unmatched. Germline CDR1 SNHLY, CDR2 FYNNEI. There are 14 residues in the CDR3. The CDR3 here is CASRGLAGYNEQFF. In DNA, the CDR3 is TGTGCCAGCAGGGGACTAGCGGGTTACAATGAGCAGTTCTTC.

V is TRBV5-1 and J is TRBJ1-2, with 7 bases lining up with TRBD1. With 4 bases clipped from V and 4 bases from J, the junction kept 7 bases outside the gene matches. The germline V gene has CDR1 SGHRS and CDR2 YFSETQ. This CDR3 has 14 amino acids. The CDR3 loop is CASSVAGQSYGYTF. The CDR3 nucleotides are TGCGCCAGCAGCGTGGCGGGACAGTCCTATGGCTACACCTTC.

V gene TRBV15 combines with J gene TRBJ2-2; the match to TRBD2 covers 7 bases. Unmatched junction bases numbered 4, after V lost 1 base and J lost 2 bases. The CDR3 contains 16 residues. Germline CDR1 reads LNHNV; CDR2 reads YYDKDF (reference sequence). As DNA, the CDR3 is TGTGCCACCAGCAGAGGACTAGCCACAAACACCGGGGAGCTGTTTTTT. It codes for CATSRGLATNTGELFF.

This chain links TRBV12-3 or TRBV12-4 with TRBJ2-1; 7 bases match TRBD2. The CDR3 spans 12 residues. The V segment lost 2 bases and the J segment 11 bases; nucleotides outside the gene matches: 3. CDR3 bases: TGTGCCAGCAGTTTACTAGCGGAACAGCAGTTCTTC. Translating it yields CASSLLAEQQFF.

This chain joins TRBV6-5 and TRBJ2-7; tentative D call: TRBD1 (5 bases). Deletions cut 11 bases from V and 6 bases from J, with 23 bases between. The CDR3 covers 14 residues. Germline V gene lookup returns CDR1 MNHEY and CDR2 SVGAGI. CDR3 coding DNA: TGTGCCTCCTCTCTGGAAAGTGGGGCGAGCGAGCAGTACGTC. It is translated as CASSLESGASEQYV.

The count of this clone is one. The chain carries TRBV11-3 and TRBJ2-3, with 9 bases aligning to TRBD2. This CDR3 comprises 15 residues. Germline loops: CDR1 SGHNT, CDR2 YENEEA. The V gene end was trimmed by 5 bases and the J gene end by 0 bases; junction bases not matched to a gene: 3. In nucleotides, the CDR3 is TGTGCCAGCAGCGCGGGAGGGATAAGCACAGATACGCAGTATTTT. Its protein product is CASSAGGISTDTQYF.

CDR3 protein: CASSYRFQGDGGYTF. Written as DNA, the CDR3 is TGTGCCAGCAGTTATCGGTTCCAGGGTGACGGCGGCTACACCTTC. The chain uses TRBV6-6 and TRBJ1-2; possible D gene TRBD1, 5 bases. Germline V lookup: CDR1 MNHNY, CDR2 SVGAGI (reference sequence). The V end lost 3 bases, the J end lost 8 bases, and 19 bases lay between the germline ends. The CDR3 extends over 15 amino acids.

The chain employs TRBV9 and TRBJ1-6; weak D call: TRBD1 (6 bases). The V end lost 3 bases, the J end lost 7 bases, and 11 bases lay between the germline ends. The germline V gene encodes CDR1 SGDLS and CDR2 YYNGEE. This CDR3 is built from 14 residues. CDR3 in DNA: TGTGCCAGCAGCGAACTACAGGGAAATTCACCCCTCCACTTT. It specifies CASSELQGNSPLHF. The whole variable domain, remainder taken from reference TRBV9 and TRBJ1-6, is DSGVTQTPKHLITATGQRVTLRCSPRSGDLSVYWYQQSLDQGLQFLIQYYNGEERAKGNILERFSAQQFPDLHSELNLSSLELGDSALYFCASSELQGNSPLHFGNGTRLTVT.

J is TRBJ2-3 and V is TRBV5-1; 7 nucleotides agree with TRBD1. Unmatched junction bases numbered 7, after V lost 1 base and J lost 2 bases. This CDR3 has 16 residues. The germline V gene has CDR1 SGHRS and CDR2 YFSETQ. The CDR3 DNA sequence: TGCGCCAGCAGCTTGTTACAGGGGCGCTCCACAGATACGCAGTATTTT. Protein product: CASSLLQGRSTDTQYF.

J is TRBJ2-5 and V is TRBV24-1; 7 bases line up with TRBD2. Germline CDR1 is KGHDR and CDR2 is SFDVKD. The CDR3 contains 15 residues. V lost 7 bases to trimming and J lost 2 bases; unmatched junction nucleotides: 9. This CDR3 is CATRGGAGLQETQYF. The CDR3 DNA sequence: TGTGCCACCAGGGGAGGAGCGGGGCTACAAGAGACCCAGTACTTC.

The J gene is TRBJ1-5, the V gene TRBV4-1; a weak D match, TRBD1 (6 bases). The V end lost 1 base, the J end lost 4 bases, and 11 bases lay between the germline ends. CDR3 length: 15 amino acids. From germline, CDR1 is MGHRA and CDR2 YSYEKL. CDR3: CASSQVVGQNQPQHF. CDR3 bases: TGCGCCAGCAGCCAAGTTGTGGGACAAAATCAGCCCCAGCATTTT.

The DNA for the CDR3 is TGTGCCAGCAGCCAGGACTCATCCGGACAGGGAGGGGAGACCCAGTACTTC. It encodes CASSQDSSGQGGETQYF. The chain is built from TRBV4-2 and TRBJ2-5; tentatively, D is TRBD1 (8 bases). The CDR3 totals 17 residues. The V end lost 3 bases, the J end lost 5 bases, and 22 bases lay between the germline ends. Germline-derived CDR1 and CDR2 are LGHNA and YNFKEQ.

The genes are TRBV5-1 and TRBJ2-5; 11 bases align to TRBD1. Trimming cost V 0 bases and J 9 bases; bases outside gene matches: 13. The CDR3 runs to 17 residues. Germline values: CDR1 SGHRS, CDR2 YFSETQ. Here the CDR3 reads CASSLADRGLFRSPQYF. In DNA form, the CDR3 reads TGCGCCAGCAGCTTGGCGGACAGGGGGCTCTTCCGTTCTCCCCAGTACTTC.

V usage is TRBV5-1 and J usage is TRBJ1-2; 7 bases match TRBD1. CDR1 SGHRS and CDR2 YFSETQ come from the germline V gene. The CDR3 extends over 12 amino acids. V trimming: 5 bases; J trimming: 4 bases; junction bases outside the gene matches: 2. DNA for the CDR3: TGCGCCAGCAGATCAGGGGGCTATGGCTACACCTTC. Translation: CASRSGGYGYTF.

The rearrangement links TRBV18 to TRBJ2-6; 7 bases match TRBD2. The CDR3 spans 16 residues. Germline CDR1 and CDR2: KGHSH and LQKENI. Trimming removed 3 bases from V and 3 bases from J; junction bases left unmatched: 5. The CDR3 loop reads CASSPPGGGGANVLTF. The CDR3 bases are TGTGCCAGCTCACCTCCGGGGGGAGGTGGGGCCAACGTCCTGACTTTC.

This chain links TRBV7-9 with TRBJ1-4; no definite D call. The CDR3 length is 14 residues. Germline V gene sequence: CDR1 SEHNR, CDR2 FQNEAQ (reference sequence). V dropped 4 bases and J dropped 0 bases, with 6 bases sitting between them. The chain's CDR3 is CASSSGATNEKLFF. The CDR3 region has the DNA TGTGCCAGCAGCTCGGGAGCAACTAATGAAAAACTGTTTTTT. Full variable domain (missing parts from reference TRBV7-9 and TRBJ1-4): DTGVSQNPRHKITKRGQNVTFRCDPISEHNRLYWYRQTLGQGPEFLTYFQNEAQLEKSRLLSDRFSAERPKGSFSTLEIQRTEQGDSAMYLCASSSGATNEKLFFGSGTQLSVL.